This TCR beta chain was identified in a study of T cell clonotyping in hematopoietic cell transplantation. The germline V gene has CDR1 MNHNY and CDR2 SVGAGI (reference sequence). There are 11 residues in the CDR3. Trimming pared 5 bases from V and 12 bases from J, leaving 11 bases between. Sequenced by immunoSEQ multiplex PCR; TCRdb stores in-frame clones only, minus some. The repertoire holds more than 12,000 clones, with less than 80% as singletons. Material: PBMCs. The sequence came from a human donor who either received an allogeneic hematopoietic cell transplant for a myeloid malignancy or was a related donor (not recorded which). Some clones in this sample may be carry-over from other donors' samples. This chain joins TRBV6-6 and TRBJ2-1, with a weak D call TRBD2 (5 bases). CDR3 bases: TGTGCCAGCAGTAGCCGGACTTGGCAGTTCTTC. Translating gives CASSSRTWQFF.